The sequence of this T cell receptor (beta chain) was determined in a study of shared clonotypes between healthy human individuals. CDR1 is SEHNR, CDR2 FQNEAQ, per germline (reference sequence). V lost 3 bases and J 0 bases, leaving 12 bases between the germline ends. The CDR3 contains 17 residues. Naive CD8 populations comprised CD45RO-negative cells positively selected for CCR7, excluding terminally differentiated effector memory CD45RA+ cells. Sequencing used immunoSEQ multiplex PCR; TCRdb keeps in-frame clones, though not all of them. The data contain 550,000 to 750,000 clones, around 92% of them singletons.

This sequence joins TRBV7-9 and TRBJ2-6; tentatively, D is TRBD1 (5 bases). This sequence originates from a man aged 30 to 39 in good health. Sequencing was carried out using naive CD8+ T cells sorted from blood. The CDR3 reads CASSLTEHSSGANVLTF. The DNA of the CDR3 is TGTGCCAGCAGCTTGACAGAACATAGCTCTGGGGCCAACGTCCTGACTTTC.